The clone carrying this T cell receptor beta chain occurred once. The sample is drawn from a study of control samples from healthy donors and cancer patients. The V end lost 1 base, the J end lost 6 bases, and 10 bases lay between the germline ends. CDR3 size: 13 residues. Per germline, CDR1 PRHDT and CDR2 FYEKMQ (reference sequence). Assay used: immunoSEQ multiplex PCR; TCRdb lists only in-frame clones, some missing. Among 110,000 to 150,000 clones, about nine tenths were seen once, and the ten largest hold around 4.6%. This chain connects TRBV13 to TRBJ2-7; TRBD1 might be the D (6 bases). Sample: blood. The TCR originated in a young man in good health. CDR3 sequence: CASSLAGAGEQYF. For the CDR3, the DNA is TGTGCCAGCAGCTTAGCAGGGGCGGGCGAGCAGTACTTC. The complete variable domain, with remaining parts taken from reference TRBV13 and TRBJ2-7, reads AAGVIQSPRHLIKEKRETATLKCYPIPRHDTVYWYQQGPGQDPQFLISFYEKMQSDKGSIPDRFSAQQFSDYHSELNMSSLELGDSALYFCASSLAGAGEQYFGPGTRLTVT.